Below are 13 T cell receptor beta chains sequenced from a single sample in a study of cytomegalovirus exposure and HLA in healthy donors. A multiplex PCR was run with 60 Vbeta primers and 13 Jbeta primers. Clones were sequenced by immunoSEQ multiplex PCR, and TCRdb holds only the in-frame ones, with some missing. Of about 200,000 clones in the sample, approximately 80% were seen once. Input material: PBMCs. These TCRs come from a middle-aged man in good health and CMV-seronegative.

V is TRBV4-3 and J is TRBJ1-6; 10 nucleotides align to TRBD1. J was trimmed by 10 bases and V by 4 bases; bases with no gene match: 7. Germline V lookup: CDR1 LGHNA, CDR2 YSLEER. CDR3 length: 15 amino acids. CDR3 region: CASSPGQGDRSPLHF. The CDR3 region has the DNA TGCGCCAGCAGCCCCGGACAGGGGGATAGGTCACCCCTCCACTTT.

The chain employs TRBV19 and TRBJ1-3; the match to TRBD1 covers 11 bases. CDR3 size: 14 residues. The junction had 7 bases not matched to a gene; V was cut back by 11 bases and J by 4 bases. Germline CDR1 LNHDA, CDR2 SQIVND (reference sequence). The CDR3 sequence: CAARDRGSGNTIYF. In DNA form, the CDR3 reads TGTGCCGCCCGGGACAGGGGGTCAGGAAACACCATATATTTT.

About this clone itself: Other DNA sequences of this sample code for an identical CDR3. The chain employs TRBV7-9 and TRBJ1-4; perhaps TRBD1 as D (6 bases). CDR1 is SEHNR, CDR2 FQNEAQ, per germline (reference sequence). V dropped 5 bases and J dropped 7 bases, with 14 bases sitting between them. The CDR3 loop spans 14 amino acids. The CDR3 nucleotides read TGTGCCAGCAGCCCGGACAGAGTCGGTGAAAAACTGTTTTTT. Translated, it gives CASSPDRVGEKLFF.

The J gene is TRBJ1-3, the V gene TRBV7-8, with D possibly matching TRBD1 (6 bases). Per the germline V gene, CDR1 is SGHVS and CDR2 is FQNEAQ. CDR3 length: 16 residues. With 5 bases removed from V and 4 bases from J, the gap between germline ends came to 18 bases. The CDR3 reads CASSRNLQGSGNTIYF. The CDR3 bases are TGTGCCAGCAGCCGCAATTTACAGGGATCCGGAAACACCATATATTTT. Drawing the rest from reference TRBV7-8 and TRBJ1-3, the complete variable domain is GAGVSQSPRYKVAKRGQDVALRCDPISGHVSLFWYQQALGQGPEFLTYFQNEAQLDKSGLPSDRFFAERPEGSVSTLKIQRTQQEDSAVYLCASSRNLQGSGNTIYFGEGSWLTVV.

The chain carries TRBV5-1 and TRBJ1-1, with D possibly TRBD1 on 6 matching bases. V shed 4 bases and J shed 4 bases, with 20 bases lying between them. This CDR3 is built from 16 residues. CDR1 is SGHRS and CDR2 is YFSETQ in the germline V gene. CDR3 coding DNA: TGCGCCAGCAGCCCACCTCCGGACAGTCAGGTCACTGAAGCTTTCTTT. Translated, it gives CASSPPPDSQVTEAFF.

The CDR3 nucleotides are TGTGCCTTTAGTGGGGTTGCGGGGATTAGCACAGATACGCAGTATTTT. This gives the protein CAFSGVAGISTDTQYF. V gene TRBV5-5 combines with J gene TRBJ2-3; the D gene is possibly TRBD2 (6 bases). This CDR3 spans 16 amino acids. Germline V CDR1 and CDR2: SGHKS, YYEKEE (reference sequence). With 10 bases removed from V and 0 bases from J, the gap between germline ends came to 21 bases.

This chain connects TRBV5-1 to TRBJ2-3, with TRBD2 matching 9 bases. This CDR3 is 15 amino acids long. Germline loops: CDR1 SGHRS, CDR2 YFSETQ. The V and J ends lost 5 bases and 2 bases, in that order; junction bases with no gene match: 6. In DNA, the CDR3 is TGCGCCAGCAGAAGGCTAGCGGGGTACACAGATACGCAGTATTTT. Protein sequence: CASRRLAGYTDTQYF.

The CDR3 here is CASSKIGTGVDNEQFF. The CDR3 DNA follows: TGTGCCAGCAGTAAAATAGGGACAGGGGTGGACAATGAGCAGTTCTTC. The rearrangement joins TRBV28 to TRBJ2-1, with TRBD1 matching 10 bases. Germline V CDR1 and CDR2: MDHEN, SYDVKM. V shed 5 bases, J shed 5 bases, and the junction held 9 bases outside the gene matches. CDR3 length: 16 amino acids. The full variable domain, in which reference TRBV28 and TRBJ2-1 provide the parts outside the CDR3, is DVKVTQSSRYLVKRTGEKVFLECVQDMDHENMFWYRQDPGLGLRLIYFSYDVKMKEKGDIPEGYSVSREKKERFSLILESASTNQTSMYLCASSKIGTGVDNEQFFGPGTRLTVL.

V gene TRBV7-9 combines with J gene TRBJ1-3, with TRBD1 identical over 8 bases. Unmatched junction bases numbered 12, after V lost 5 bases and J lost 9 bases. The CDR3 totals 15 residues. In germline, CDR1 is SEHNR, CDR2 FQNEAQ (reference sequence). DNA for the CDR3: TGTGCCAGCAGCGATACCGGACAGGGCTCGGGCACCATATATTTT. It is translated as CASSDTGQGSGTIYF.

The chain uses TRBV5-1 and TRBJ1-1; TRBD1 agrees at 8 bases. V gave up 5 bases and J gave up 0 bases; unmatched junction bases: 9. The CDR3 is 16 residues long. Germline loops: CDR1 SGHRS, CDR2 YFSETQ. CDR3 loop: CASSRQGSLMNTEAFF. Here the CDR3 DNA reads TGCGCCAGCAGTCGACAGGGGTCCCTCATGAACACTGAAGCTTTCTTT.

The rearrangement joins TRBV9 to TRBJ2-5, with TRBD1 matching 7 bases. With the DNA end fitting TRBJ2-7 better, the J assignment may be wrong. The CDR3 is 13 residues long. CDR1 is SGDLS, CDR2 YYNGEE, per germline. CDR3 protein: CASSLGQSYEQYF. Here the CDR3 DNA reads TGTGCCAGCAGCCTGGGACAGTCCTACGAGCAGTACTTC.

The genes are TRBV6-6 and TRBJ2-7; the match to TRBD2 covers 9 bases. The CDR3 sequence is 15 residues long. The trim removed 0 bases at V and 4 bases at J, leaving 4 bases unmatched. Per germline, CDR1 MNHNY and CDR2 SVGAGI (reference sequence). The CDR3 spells CASSYSGGRVYEQYF. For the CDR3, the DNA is TGTGCCAGCAGTTACTCAGGCGGGAGGGTATACGAGCAGTACTTC.

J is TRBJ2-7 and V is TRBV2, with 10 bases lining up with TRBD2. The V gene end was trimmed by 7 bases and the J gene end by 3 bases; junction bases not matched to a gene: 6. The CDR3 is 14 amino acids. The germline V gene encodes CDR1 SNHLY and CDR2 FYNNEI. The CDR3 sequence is CASMSGGADYEQYF. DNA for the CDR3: TGTGCCAGCATGAGCGGGGGGGCCGACTACGAGCAGTACTTC. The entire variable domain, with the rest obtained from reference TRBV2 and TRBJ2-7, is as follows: EPEVTQTPSHQVTQMGQEVILRCVPISNHLYFYWYRQILGQKVEFLVSFYNNEISEKSEIFDDQFSVERPDGSNFTLKIRSTKLEDSAMYFCASMSGGADYEQYFGPGTRLTVT.